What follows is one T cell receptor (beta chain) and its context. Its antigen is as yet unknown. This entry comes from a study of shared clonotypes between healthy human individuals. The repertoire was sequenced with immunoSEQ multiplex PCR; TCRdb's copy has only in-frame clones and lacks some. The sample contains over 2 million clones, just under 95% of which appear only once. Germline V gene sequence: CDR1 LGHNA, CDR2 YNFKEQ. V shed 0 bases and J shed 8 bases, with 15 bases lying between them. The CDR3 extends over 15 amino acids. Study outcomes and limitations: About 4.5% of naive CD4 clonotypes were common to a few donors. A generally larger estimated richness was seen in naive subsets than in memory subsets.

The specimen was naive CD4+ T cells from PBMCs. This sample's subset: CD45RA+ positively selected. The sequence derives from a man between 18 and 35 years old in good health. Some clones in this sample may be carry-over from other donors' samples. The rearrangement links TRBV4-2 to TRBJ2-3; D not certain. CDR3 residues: CASSQDSADAITQYF. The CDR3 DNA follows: TGTGCCAGCAGCCAAGATTCTGCGGACGCCATTACGCAGTATTTT.